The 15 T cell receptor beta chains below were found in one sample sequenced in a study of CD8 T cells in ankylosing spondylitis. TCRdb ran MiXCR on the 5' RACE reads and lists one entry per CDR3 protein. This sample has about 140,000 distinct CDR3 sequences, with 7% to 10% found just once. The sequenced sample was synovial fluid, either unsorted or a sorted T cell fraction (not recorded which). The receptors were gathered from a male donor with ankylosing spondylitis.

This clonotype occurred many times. The CDR3 reads CATSRARASTDTQYF. The CDR3 region has the DNA TGTGCCACCAGCAGAGCAAGGGCTAGCACAGATACGCAGTATTTT. The chain couples TRBV15 to TRBJ2-3; no reliable D call. V was shortened by 1 base and J by 0 bases, with 8 bases between the two germline ends. Germline CDR1 is LNHNV and CDR2 is YYDKDF (reference sequence). The CDR3 consists of 15 residues.

This chain's CDR3 is CASSLEAVSSYNEQFF. The CDR3, as DNA: TGCGCCAGCAGCTTGGAAGCGGTTTCTTCCTACAATGAGCAGTTCTTC. This chain uses TRBV5-1 with TRBJ2-1; a possible D gene is TRBD2 (5 bases). Trimming shortened V by 0 bases and J by 1 base, and 11 bases separated the two germline ends. The germline CDR1 and CDR2 sequences are SGHRS and YFSETQ. This CDR3 is built from 16 residues.

The CDR3 DNA is TGTGCCAGCAGCGGAGACCCGGGGCATTCTGGGGCCAACGTCCTGACTTTC. Amino acid sequence: CASSGDPGHSGANVLTF. The chain combines TRBV9 with TRBJ2-6; D possibly uses TRBD1 or TRBD2 (5 bases each). The CDR3 spans 17 residues. Trimming cost V 3 bases and J 1 base, with 14 bases left between them. Germline loops: CDR1 SGDLS, CDR2 YYNGEE.

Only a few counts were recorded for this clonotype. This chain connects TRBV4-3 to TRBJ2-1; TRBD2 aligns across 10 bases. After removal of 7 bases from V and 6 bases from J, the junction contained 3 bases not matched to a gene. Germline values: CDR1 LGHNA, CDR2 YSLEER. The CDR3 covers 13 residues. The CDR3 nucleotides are TGCGCCAGCAAACTAGCGGGGTCCAATGAGCAGTTCTTC. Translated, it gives CASKLAGSNEQFF.

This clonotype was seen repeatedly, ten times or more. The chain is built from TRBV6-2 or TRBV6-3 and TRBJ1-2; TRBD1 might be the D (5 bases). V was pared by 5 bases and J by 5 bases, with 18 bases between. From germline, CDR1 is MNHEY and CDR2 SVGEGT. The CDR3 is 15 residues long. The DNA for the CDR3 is TGTGCCAGCAGTCAACCCTTCGGGACGGATTATGGCTACACCTTC. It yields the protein CASSQPFGTDYGYTF.

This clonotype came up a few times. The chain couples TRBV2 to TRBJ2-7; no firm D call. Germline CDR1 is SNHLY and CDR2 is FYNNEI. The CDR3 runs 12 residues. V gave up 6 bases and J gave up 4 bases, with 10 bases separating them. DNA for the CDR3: TGTGCCAGCAGGGCAGAGATTTACGAGCAGTACTTC. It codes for CASRAEIYEQYF.

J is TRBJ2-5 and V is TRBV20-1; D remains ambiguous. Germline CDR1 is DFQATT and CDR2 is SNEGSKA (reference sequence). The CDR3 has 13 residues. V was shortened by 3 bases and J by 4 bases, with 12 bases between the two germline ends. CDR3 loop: CSARDSGTETQYF. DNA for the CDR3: TGCAGTGCTAGGGATTCCGGCACAGAGACCCAGTACTTC.

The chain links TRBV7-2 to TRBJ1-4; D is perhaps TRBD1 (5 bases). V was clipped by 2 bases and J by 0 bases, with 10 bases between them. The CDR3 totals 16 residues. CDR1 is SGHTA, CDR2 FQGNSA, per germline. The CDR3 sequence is CASSLRRGATNEKLFF. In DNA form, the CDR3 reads TGTGCCAGCAGCTTACGCAGAGGGGCAACTAATGAAAAACTGTTTTTT.

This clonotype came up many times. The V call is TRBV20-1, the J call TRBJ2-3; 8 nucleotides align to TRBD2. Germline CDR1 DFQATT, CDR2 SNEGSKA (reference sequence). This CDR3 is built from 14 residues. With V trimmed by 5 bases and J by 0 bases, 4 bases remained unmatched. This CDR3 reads CSARPSGSTDTQYF. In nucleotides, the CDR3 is TGCAGTGCTCGCCCTAGCGGGAGCACAGATACGCAGTATTTT.

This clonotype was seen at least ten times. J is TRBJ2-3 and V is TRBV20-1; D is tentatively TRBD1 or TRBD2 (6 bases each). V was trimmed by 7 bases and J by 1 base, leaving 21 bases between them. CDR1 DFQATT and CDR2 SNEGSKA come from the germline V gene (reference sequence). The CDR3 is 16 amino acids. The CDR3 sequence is CSGEVGGPGGTDTQYF. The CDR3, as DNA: TGCAGTGGAGAGGTGGGGGGCCCCGGAGGCACAGATACGCAGTATTTT.

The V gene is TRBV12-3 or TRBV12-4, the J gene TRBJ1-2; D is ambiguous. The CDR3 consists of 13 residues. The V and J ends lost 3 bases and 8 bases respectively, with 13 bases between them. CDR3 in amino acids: CASSLGRVRGYTF. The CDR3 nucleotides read TGTGCCAGCAGTTTGGGCAGAGTCCGAGGCTACACCTTC.

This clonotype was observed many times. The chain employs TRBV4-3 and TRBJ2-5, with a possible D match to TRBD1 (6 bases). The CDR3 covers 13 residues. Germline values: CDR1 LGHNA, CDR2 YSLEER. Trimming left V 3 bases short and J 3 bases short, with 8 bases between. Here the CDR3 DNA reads TGCGCCAGCAGCCATTCAGGGGAAGAGACCCAGTACTTC. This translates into CASSHSGEETQYF.

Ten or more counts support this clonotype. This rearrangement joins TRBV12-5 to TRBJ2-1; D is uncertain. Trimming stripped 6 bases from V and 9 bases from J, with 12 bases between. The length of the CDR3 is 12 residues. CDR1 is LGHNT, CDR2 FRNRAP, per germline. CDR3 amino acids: CASGPDTIEQFF. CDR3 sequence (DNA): TGTGCTAGTGGCCCTGATACCATTGAGCAGTTCTTC.

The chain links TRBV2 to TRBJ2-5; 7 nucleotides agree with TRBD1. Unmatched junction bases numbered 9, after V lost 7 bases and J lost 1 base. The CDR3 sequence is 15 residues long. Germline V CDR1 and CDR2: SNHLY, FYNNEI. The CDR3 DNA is TGTGCCAGCAAGAGGGAGACAGGGCGCCAAGAGACCCAGTACTTC. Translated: CASKRETGRQETQYF.

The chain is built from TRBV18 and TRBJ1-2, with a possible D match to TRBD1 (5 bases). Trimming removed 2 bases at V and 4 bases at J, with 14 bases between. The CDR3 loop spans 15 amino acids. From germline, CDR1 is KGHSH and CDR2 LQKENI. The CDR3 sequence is CASSPFDRDTYGYTF. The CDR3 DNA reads TGTGCCAGCTCACCATTCGACAGAGACACCTATGGCTACACCTTC.